The rows below give T cell receptor beta chains drawn from one sample of a study of T-cell reconstitution after alpha-beta-depleted transplantation in children. A single record per CDR3 protein comes from TCRdb applying MiXCR to the PCR reads. The table shows some 520,000 distinct CDR3 sequences, with 32% occurring only once. The specimen comprised PBMCs from the stem cell graft donor, sampled from the stem cell graft. All receptors derive from a human donor who donated a stem cell graft to a child with aplastic anemia. Each CDR3 is given with its conserved first and last residue. D genes are given only for firm matches. Expanded clones are given a class, and other clones once, few, many or no size at all.

d_call j_call v_call clone_size cdr3_nt cdr3_aa
. TRBJ2-2 TRBV6-2/TRBV6-3 . TGTGCCAGCAGTTACGGCCCCATCACCGGATTGGAGCTGTTTTTT CASSYGPITGLELFF
TRBD1 TRBJ1-2 TRBV5-5 . TGTGCCAGCAGCTCCGGACAGGGGGCAAATGGCTACACCTTC CASSSGQGANGYTF
. TRBJ1-1 TRBV9 . TGTGCCAGCAGCGTAGTCACAGAGACCACTGAAGCTTTCTTT CASSVVTETTEAFF
. TRBJ1-1 TRBV7-8 few TGTGCCAGCAGCTTAGGACAGACAACGAACACTGAAGCTTTCTTT CASSLGQTTNTEAFF
. TRBJ2-1 TRBV11-2 many TGTGCCAGCAGCTTAGAGACGGGAGCGCAGAGTGAGCAGTTCTTC CASSLETGAQSEQFF
. TRBJ2-7 TRBV9 . TGTGCCAGCAGCCACGACGGCGCCTACGAGCAGTACTTC CASSHDGAYEQYF
TRBD2 TRBJ2-1 TRBV28 . TGTGCCAGCAGTTACCTAGCGGGAGAGTTTTGGAATGAGCAGTTCTTC CASSYLAGEFWNEQFF
TRBD2 TRBJ2-7 TRBV5-1 few TGCGCCAGCAGCCCGGGACTAGCGGGAGTCAACGAGCAGTACTTC CASSPGLAGVNEQYF
. TRBJ1-5 TRBV18 . TGTGCCAGCCAACTTTCACCTGATAGCAATCAGCCCCAGCATTTT CASQLSPDSNQPQHF
. TRBJ2-2 TRBV20-1 many TGCAGTGCCATACAGGGGAGGAGAACCGGGGAGCTGTTTTTT CSAIQGRRTGELFF
TRBD1 TRBJ1-4 TRBV20-1 few TGCAGTGCTAGAGATCGACAGGGTCGGATGAATGAAAAACTGTTTTTT CSARDRQGRMNEKLFF
. TRBJ1-5 TRBV7-8 . TGTGCCAGCAGCTTAGCGTGGTCCGGGGAGTACGGTCAGCCCCAGCATTTT CASSLAWSGEYGQPQHF
TRBD1 TRBJ1-3 TRBV5-4 . TGTGCCAGCAGCCCGGGGACAGGGAAAGGGCCTGGAAACACCATATATTTT CASSPGTGKGPGNTIYF
TRBD2 TRBJ2-5 TRBV20-1 . TGCAGTGCTAGGCATATAGCGGGATCTGAAGGGACCCAGTACTTC CSARHIAGSEGTQYF
. TRBJ1-1 TRBV30 . TGTGCCTGGAGTGTTGGGGGGAACATGAACACTGAAGCTTTCTTT CAWSVGGNMNTEAFF
. TRBJ1-1 TRBV7-9 . TGTGCCAGCAGCTTAATCAGCACTGTGAACACTGAAGCTTTCTTT CASSLISTVNTEAFF
TRBD2 TRBJ2-1 TRBV10-1 few TGCGCCAGCAGTGAGTCGGCGGCGGGAGGGACCTACAATGAGCAGTTCTTC CASSESAAGGTYNEQFF
. TRBJ2-1 TRBV24-1 few TGTGCCACCAGTGCCCTATTAAATGAGCAGTTCTTC CATSALLNEQFF
. TRBJ1-5 TRBV12-3/TRBV12-4 . TGTGCCACCGCGGCGCGGTATAGCAATCAGCCCCAGCATTTT CATAARYSNQPQHF
. TRBJ2-1 TRBV7-2 few TGTGCCAGCAGCTTATCTCAGAATGAGCAGTTCTTC CASSLSQNEQFF
. TRBJ2-5 TRBV27 few TGTGCCAGCAGTAAGGGACTCGAGGGAGAGACCCAGTACTTC CASSKGLEGETQYF
TRBD2 TRBJ2-7 TRBV12-3/TRBV12-4 few TGTGCCAGCAGAACCGGGACTAGCGAAACCTACGAGCAGTACTTC CASRTGTSETYEQYF
. TRBJ2-1 TRBV7-2 . TGTGCCAGCAGCTCCCAGGGGACCCTCCTGCAGGATGAGCAGTTCTTC CASSSQGTLLQDEQFF
. TRBJ2-5 TRBV6-5 . TGTGCCAGCAGTTTAACTAGCCCGTACCAAGAGACCCAGTACTTC CASSLTSPYQETQYF
. TRBJ1-1 TRBV5-1 few TGCGCCAGCAGCTTGGACAGGGAGGTTTCAGAAGCTTTCTTT CASSLDREVSEAFF
. TRBJ2-3 TRBV29-1 few TGCAGCGTTGACCCGCAGGGCTACACAGATACGCAGTATTTT CSVDPQGYTDTQYF
. TRBJ2-2 TRBV12-3/TRBV12-4 . TGTGCCAGCAGCTCCCGGAAGAGGAGTGGGACCGGGGAGCTGTTTTTT CASSSRKRSGTGELFF